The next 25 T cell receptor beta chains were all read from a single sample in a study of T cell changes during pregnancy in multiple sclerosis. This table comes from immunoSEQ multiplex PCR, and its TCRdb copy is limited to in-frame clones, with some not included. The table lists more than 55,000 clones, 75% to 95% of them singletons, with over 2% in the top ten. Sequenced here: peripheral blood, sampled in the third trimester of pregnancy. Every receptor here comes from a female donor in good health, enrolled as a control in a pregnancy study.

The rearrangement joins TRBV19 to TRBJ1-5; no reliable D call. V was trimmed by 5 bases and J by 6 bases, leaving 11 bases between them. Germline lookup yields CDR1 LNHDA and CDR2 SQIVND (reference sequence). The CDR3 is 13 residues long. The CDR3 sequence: CASSSSHGQPQHF. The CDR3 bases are TGTGCCAGTAGTTCAAGCCATGGTCAGCCCCAGCATTTT.

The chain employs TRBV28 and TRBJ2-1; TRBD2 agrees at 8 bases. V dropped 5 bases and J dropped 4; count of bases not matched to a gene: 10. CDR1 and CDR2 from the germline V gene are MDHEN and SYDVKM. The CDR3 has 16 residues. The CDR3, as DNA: TGTGCCAGCAGTCGTACTAGCGGTCCTTTATACAATGAGCAGTTCTTC. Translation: CASSRTSGPLYNEQFF.

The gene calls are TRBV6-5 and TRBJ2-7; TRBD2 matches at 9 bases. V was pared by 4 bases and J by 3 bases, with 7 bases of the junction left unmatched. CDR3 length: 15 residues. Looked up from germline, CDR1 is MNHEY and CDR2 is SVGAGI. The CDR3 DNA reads TGTGCCAGCAGTTTAGAAGGTAGCGGGAGCTACGAGCAGTACTTC. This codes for CASSLEGSGSYEQYF.

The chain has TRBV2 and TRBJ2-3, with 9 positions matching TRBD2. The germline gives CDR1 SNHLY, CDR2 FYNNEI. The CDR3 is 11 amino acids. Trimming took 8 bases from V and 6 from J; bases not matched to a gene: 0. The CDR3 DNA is TGTGCCAGCGGGACTAGCGATACGCAGTATTTT. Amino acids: CASGTSDTQYF.

The CDR3 DNA sequence: TGCGCCAGTACACAGGGGACGGACCTGGCTTTCTTT. Protein sequence: CASTQGTDLAFF. The chain is built from TRBV10-2 and TRBJ1-1, with 7 bases aligning to TRBD1. In germline, CDR1 is WSHSY, CDR2 SAAADI. The CDR3 spans 12 residues. The J segment lost 11 bases and the V segment lost 9 bases, leaving 12 bases of the junction unmatched.

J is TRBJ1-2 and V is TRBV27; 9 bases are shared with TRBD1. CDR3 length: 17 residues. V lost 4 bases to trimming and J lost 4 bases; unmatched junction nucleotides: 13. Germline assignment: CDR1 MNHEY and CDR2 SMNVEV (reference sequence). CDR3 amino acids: CASSSVGTGLVFYGYTF. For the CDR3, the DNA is TGTGCCAGCAGTTCAGTCGGGACAGGGTTAGTTTTCTATGGCTACACCTTC.

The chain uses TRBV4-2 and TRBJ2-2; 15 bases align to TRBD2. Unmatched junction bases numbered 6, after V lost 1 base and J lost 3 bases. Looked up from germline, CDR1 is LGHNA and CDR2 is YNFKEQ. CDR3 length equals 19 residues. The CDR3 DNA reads TGTGCCAGCAGCCAAGTCGGGACTAGCGGGAGGAGGGACACCGGGGAGCTGTTTTTT. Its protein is CASSQVGTSGRRDTGELFF.

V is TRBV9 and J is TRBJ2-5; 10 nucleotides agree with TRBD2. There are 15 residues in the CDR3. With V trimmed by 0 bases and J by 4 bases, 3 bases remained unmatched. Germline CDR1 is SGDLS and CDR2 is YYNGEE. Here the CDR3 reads CASSVDLAGAETQYF. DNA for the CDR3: TGTGCCAGCAGCGTAGATCTAGCGGGAGCAGAGACCCAGTACTTC. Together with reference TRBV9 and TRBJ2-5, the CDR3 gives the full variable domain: DSGVTQTPKHLITATGQRVTLRCSPRSGDLSVYWYQQSLDQGLQFLIQYYNGEERAKGNILERFSAQQFPDLHSELNLSSLELGDSALYFCASSVDLAGAETQYFGPGTRLLVL.

The CDR3 DNA reads TGTGCCAGCTCACCACCGCAGGGCATAACAGATACGCAGTATTTT. Amino acids: CASSPPQGITDTQYF. This chain uses TRBV18 with TRBJ2-3; D might be TRBD1 (5 bases). CDR1 and CDR2 (germline): KGHSH, LQKENI. Trimming shortened V by 0 bases and J by 3 bases, and 10 bases separated the two germline ends. The CDR3 has 15 residues.

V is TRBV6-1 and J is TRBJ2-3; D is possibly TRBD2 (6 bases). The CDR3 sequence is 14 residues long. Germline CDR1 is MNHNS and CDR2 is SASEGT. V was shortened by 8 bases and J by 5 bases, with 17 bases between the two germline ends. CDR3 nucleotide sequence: TGTGCCAGCGGGGGTTGGAGGGCACAAGATACGCAGTATTTT. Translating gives CASGGWRAQDTQYF.

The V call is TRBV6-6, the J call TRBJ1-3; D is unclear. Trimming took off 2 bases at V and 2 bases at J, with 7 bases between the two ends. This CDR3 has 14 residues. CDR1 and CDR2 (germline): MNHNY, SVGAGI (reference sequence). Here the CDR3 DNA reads TGTGCCAGCAGTTACCAGGAAACTGGAAACACCATATATTTT. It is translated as CASSYQETGNTIYF.

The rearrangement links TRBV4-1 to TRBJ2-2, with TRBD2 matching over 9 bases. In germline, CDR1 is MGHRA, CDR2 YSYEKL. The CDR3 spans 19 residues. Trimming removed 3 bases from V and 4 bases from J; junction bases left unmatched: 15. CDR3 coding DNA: TGCGCCAGCAGCCAGGACCGGTTTAGCGGGGGACTTTCCACCGGGGAGCTGTTTTTT. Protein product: CASSQDRFSGGLSTGELFF.

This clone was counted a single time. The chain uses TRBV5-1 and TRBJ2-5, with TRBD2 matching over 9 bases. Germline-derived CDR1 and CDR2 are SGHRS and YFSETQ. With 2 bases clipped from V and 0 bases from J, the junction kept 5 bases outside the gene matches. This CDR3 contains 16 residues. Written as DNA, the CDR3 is TGCGCCAGCAGCTTCACAAGCGGGGGGAACCAAGAGACCCAGTACTTC. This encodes CASSFTSGGNQETQYF.

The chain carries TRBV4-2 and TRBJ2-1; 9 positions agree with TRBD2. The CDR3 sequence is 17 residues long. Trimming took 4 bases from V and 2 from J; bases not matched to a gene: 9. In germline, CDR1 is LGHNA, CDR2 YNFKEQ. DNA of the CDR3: TGTGCCAGCAGCCCCCGGGGTAGCGGGAGTACCTACAATGAGCAGTTCTTC. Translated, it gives CASSPRGSGSTYNEQFF.

As DNA, the CDR3 is TGTGCCAGCAGACAGCAGGGGTCAGATACGCAGTATTTT. Protein: CASRQQGSDTQYF. V is TRBV5-8 and J is TRBJ2-3; tentatively, D is TRBD1 (6 bases). The V end was cut by 5 bases, the J end by 4 bases, with 11 bases between. Germline CDR1 and CDR2: SGHTS and YDEGEE. The CDR3 loop spans 13 amino acids. Full variable domain (remainder filled in from reference TRBV5-8 and TRBJ2-3): EAGVTQSPTHLIKTRGQQATLRCSPISGHTSVYWYQQALGLGLQFLLWYDEGEERNRGNFPPRFSGRQFPNYSSELNVNALELEDSALYLCASRQQGSDTQYFGPGTRLTVL.

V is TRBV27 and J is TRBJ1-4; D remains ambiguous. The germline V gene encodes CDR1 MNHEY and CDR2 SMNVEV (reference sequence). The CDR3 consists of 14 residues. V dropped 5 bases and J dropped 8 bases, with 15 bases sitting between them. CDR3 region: CASSPRVVGEKLFF. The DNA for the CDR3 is TGTGCCAGCAGTCCGCGGGTAGTTGGCGAAAAACTGTTTTTT.

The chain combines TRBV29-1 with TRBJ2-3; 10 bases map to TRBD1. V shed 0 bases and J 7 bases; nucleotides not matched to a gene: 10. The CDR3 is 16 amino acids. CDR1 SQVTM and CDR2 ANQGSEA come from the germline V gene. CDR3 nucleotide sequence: TGCAGCGTTGAAGACGGGACAGGGGTCGGGCTAAATACGCAGTATTTT. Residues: CSVEDGTGVGLNTQYF.

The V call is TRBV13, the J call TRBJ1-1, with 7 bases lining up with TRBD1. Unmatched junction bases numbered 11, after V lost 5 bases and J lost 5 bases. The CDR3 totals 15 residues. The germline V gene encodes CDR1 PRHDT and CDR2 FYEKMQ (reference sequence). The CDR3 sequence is CASSPQGGRGTEAFF. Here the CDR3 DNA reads TGTGCCAGCAGCCCTCAGGGGGGTCGGGGTACTGAAGCTTTCTTT.

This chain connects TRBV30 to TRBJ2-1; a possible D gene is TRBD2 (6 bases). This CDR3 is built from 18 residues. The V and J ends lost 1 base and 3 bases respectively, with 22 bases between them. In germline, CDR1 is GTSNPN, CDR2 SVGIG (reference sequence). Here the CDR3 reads CAWSASFPRDSDYNEQFF. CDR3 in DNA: TGTGCCTGGAGTGCCTCGTTTCCCCGGGACTCGGACTACAATGAGCAGTTCTTC.

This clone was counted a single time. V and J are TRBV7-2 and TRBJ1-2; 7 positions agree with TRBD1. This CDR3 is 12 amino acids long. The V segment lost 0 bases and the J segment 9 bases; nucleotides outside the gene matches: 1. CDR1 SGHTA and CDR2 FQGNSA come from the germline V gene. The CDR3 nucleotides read TGTGCCAGCAGCTTAGCGGACAGGCGCTACACCTTC. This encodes CASSLADRRYTF.

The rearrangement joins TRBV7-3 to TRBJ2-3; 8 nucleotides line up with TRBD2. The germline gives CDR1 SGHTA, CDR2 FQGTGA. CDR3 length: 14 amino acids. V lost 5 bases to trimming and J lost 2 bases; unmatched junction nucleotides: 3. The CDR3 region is CASSPSGLTDTQYF. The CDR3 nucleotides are TGTGCCAGCAGCCCTAGCGGGCTCACAGATACGCAGTATTTT. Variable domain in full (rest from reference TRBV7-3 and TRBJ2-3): GAGVSQTPSNKVTEKGKYVELRCDPISGHTALYWYRQSLGQGPEFLIYFQGTGAADDSGLPNDRFFAVRPEGSVSTLKIQRTERGDSAVYLCASSPSGLTDTQYFGPGTRLTVL.

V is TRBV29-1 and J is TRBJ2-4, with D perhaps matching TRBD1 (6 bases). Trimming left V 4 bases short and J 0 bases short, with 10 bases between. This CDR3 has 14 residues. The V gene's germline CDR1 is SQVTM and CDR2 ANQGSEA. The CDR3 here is CSVVGTRAKNIQYF. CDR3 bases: TGCAGCGTTGTTGGGACAAGAGCCAAAAACATTCAGTACTTC.

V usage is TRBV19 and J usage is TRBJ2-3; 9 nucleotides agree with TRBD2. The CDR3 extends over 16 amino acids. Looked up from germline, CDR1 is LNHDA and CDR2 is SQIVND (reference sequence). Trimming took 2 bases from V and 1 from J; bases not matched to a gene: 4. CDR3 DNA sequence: TGTGCCAGTAGTATATGGGAGCGGGAGGGCACAGATACGCAGTATTTT. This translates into CASSIWEREGTDTQYF.

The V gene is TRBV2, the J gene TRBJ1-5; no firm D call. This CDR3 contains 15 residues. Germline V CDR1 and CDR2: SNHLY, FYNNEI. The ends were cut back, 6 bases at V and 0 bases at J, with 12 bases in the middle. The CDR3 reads CASREGRYSNQPQHF. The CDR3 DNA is TGTGCCAGCAGAGAGGGCCGGTATAGCAATCAGCCCCAGCATTTT.

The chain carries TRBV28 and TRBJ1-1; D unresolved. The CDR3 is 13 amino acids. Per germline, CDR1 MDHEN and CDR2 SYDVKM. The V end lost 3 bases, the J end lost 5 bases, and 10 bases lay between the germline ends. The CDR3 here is CASSFEGSTEAFF. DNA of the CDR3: TGTGCCAGCAGTTTTGAAGGGAGTACTGAAGCTTTCTTT.